Following are 21 T cell receptor beta chains from one sample sequenced in a study of beta chain features in type 1 diabetes. All of the isolated RNA was reverse transcribed, so expressed TCRB transcripts were sequenced. Using immunoSEQ multiplex PCR, the repertoire was profiled, and TCRdb retains in-frame clones only, with some absent. Of over 500,000 clones listed, around 15% are singletons. The sequencing input was naive CD4+ T cells from blood. The receptors derive from a man aged 18 to 30 in good health.

This clone appeared once. The J gene is TRBJ2-7, the V gene TRBV7-2; D perhaps matches TRBD2 (7 bases). Germline V gene data show CDR1 as SGHTA and CDR2 as FQGNSA. V dropped 2 bases and J dropped 6 bases, with 14 bases sitting between them. There are 14 residues in the CDR3. The CDR3 protein is CASSLRGRASEQYF. The DNA of the CDR3 is TGTGCCAGCAGCTTAAGGGGGAGGGCTTCCGAGCAGTACTTC.

The chain links TRBV10-3 to TRBJ2-5; D is unresolved. V dropped 0 bases and J dropped 2 bases, with 10 bases sitting between them. This CDR3 is built from 15 residues. Germline CDR1 is ENHRY and CDR2 is SYGVKD. In DNA, the CDR3 is TGTGCCATCAGTGAGTCGAATTCAGAACAAGAGACCCAGTACTTC. The encoded protein is CAISESNSEQETQYF.

This clone appeared a few times. J is TRBJ1-2 and V is TRBV30; possible D gene TRBD1, 6 bases. Germline CDR1 is GTSNPN and CDR2 is SVGIG (reference sequence). The ends were cut back, 3 bases at V and 4 bases at J, with 15 bases in the middle. The length of the CDR3 is 14 residues. Here the CDR3 reads CAWRRTVSSYGYTF. For the CDR3, the DNA is TGTGCCTGGAGACGGACAGTCTCCTCCTATGGCTACACCTTC. Complete variable domain (other parts from reference TRBV30 and TRBJ1-2): SQTIHQWPATLVQPVGSPLSLECTVEGTSNPNLYWYRQAAGRGLQLLFYSVGIGQISSEVPQNLSASRPQDRQFILSSKKLLLSDSGFYLCAWRRTVSSYGYTFGSGTRLTVV.

This rearrangement joins TRBV18 to TRBJ2-7; no clear D. Per the germline V gene, CDR1 is KGHSH and CDR2 is LQKENI. V dropped 3 bases and J dropped 0 bases, with 9 bases sitting between them. CDR3 length: 14 residues. The CDR3 coding sequence is TGTGCCAGCTCACCGGCCCAGTCCTCCTACGAGCAGTACTTC. Translating it yields CASSPAQSSYEQYF.

This clone has just a few counts. The CDR3: CASSRSGLTMRTEAFF. The DNA of the CDR3 is TGTGCCAGCAGCCGCTCGGGCCTTACTATGAGGACTGAAGCTTTCTTT. J is TRBJ1-1 and V is TRBV11-2; D is undetermined. CDR3 length: 16 amino acids. In germline, CDR1 is SGHAT, CDR2 FQNNGV. Deletions cut 5 bases from V and 5 bases from J, with 21 bases between. Full variable domain (rest looked up from reference TRBV11-2 and TRBJ1-1): EAGVAQSPRYKIIEKRQSVAFWCNPISGHATLYWYQQILGQGPKLLIQFQNNGVVDDSQLPKDRFSAERLKGVDSTLKIQPAKLEDSAVYLCASSRSGLTMRTEAFFGQGTRLTVV.

This clone was seen only a few times. The V call is TRBV6-5, the J call TRBJ1-2; a possible D gene is TRBD1 (5 bases). V gave up 6 bases and J gave up 4 bases, with 18 bases separating them. Germline lookup yields CDR1 MNHEY and CDR2 SVGAGI. The CDR3 totals 15 residues. The CDR3 DNA reads TGTGCCAGCAGAACGGGGACTCAAACGGGCTATGGCTACACCTTC. Protein sequence: CASRTGTQTGYGYTF.

The DNA of the CDR3 is TGTGCCAGCAGCTTAGGACAGGGGAAGGCCTACGAGCAGTACTTC. Its protein is CASSLGQGKAYEQYF. The chain employs TRBV7-8 and TRBJ2-7, with 8 bases identical to TRBD1. The length of the CDR3 is 15 residues. Germline loops: CDR1 SGHVS, CDR2 FQNEAQ. V trimming: 1 base; J trimming: 2 bases; junction bases outside the gene matches: 4.

This clone has a handful of counts. The chain couples TRBV5-4 to TRBJ1-1; D is possibly TRBD1 (6 bases). The V end was cut by 9 bases, the J end by 7 bases, with 16 bases between. CDR1 is SGHNT, CDR2 YYREEE, per germline (reference sequence). This CDR3 has 12 amino acids. This CDR3 reads CATLQGRGEAFF. The CDR3 nucleotides are TGTGCCACGTTACAGGGTCGGGGTGAAGCTTTCTTT.

This clone showed up just a few times. The rearrangement links TRBV25-1 to TRBJ2-7; 12 nucleotides match TRBD1. The germline V gene has CDR1 MGHDK and CDR2 SYGVNS. J was trimmed by 4 bases and V by 6 bases; bases with no gene match: 10. The CDR3 runs to 16 residues. CDR3 nucleotides: TGTGCCAGCAGACCTATCCGGGACAGGGGGCAGTACGAGCAGTACTTC. It translates to CASRPIRDRGQYEQYF.

CDR3 in DNA: TGTGCCAGCAGTGAAAAAGGGGGACTAGCGAGGGTGGCCCAGTACTTC. This translates into CASSEKGGLARVAQYF. J is TRBJ2-5 and V is TRBV2; 10 nucleotides match TRBD2. After removal of 2 bases from V and 9 bases from J, the junction contained 12 bases not matched to a gene. The CDR3 is 16 amino acids. Germline CDR1 SNHLY, CDR2 FYNNEI.

There are many counts of this clone. The chain carries TRBV10-3 and TRBJ2-1; 9 positions match TRBD2. V lost 4 bases to trimming and J lost 6 bases; unmatched junction nucleotides: 1. This CDR3 is built from 13 residues. Germline V gene sequence: CDR1 ENHRY, CDR2 SYGVKD. CDR3 in amino acids: CAISVSGSNEQFF. The CDR3 DNA is TGTGCCATCAGTGTTAGCGGGAGCAATGAGCAGTTCTTC.

This clone was seen a handful of times. DNA of the CDR3: TGTGCCACCAGCAGAGATTACCCGGGTAGGGAGGGGACCCAGTACTTC. Protein sequence: CATSRDYPGREGTQYF. The chain links TRBV15 to TRBJ2-5, with 7 nucleotides matching TRBD2. CDR3 length: 16 residues. V trimming: 0 bases; J trimming: 7 bases; junction bases outside the gene matches: 11. Germline values: CDR1 LNHNV, CDR2 YYDKDF (reference sequence).

The chain recombines TRBV5-1 with TRBJ1-1; D gene unclear. The CDR3 length is 14 residues. Germline V gene lookup returns CDR1 SGHRS and CDR2 YFSETQ. The V and J ends lost 1 base and 7 bases respectively, with 14 bases between them. CDR3 amino acids: CASSLPTRGGEAFF. As DNA, the CDR3 is TGCGCCAGCAGCTTGCCAACCAGAGGCGGTGAAGCTTTCTTT.

This clone was seen more than once but under ten times. CDR3 protein: CASRGETTPHSDEQFF. The CDR3 DNA reads as TGTGCCAGCAGAGGGGAAACGACCCCGCACTCCGATGAGCAGTTCTTC. The chain links TRBV2 to TRBJ2-1, with a possible D match to TRBD1 (5 bases). This CDR3 region has 16 residues. V was trimmed by 6 bases and J by 8 bases, leaving 23 bases between them. Germline CDR1 and CDR2: SNHLY and FYNNEI.

This clone was seen a handful of times. This chain joins TRBV19 and TRBJ2-5; TRBD1 matches 7 bases. V gave up 5 bases and J gave up 2 bases; unmatched junction bases: 2. From germline, CDR1 is LNHDA and CDR2 SQIVND (reference sequence). The CDR3 length is 13 residues. The CDR3 here is CASSPTGQETQYF. DNA of the CDR3: TGTGCCAGTAGTCCGACAGGGCAAGAGACCCAGTACTTC. The full variable domain, its missing parts supplied by reference TRBV19 and TRBJ2-5, is DGGITQSPKYLFRKEGQNVTLSCEQNLNHDAMYWYRQDPGQGLRLIYYSQIVNDFQKGDIAEGYSVSREKKESFPLTVTSAQKNPTAFYLCASSPTGQETQYFGPGTRLLVL.

This chain joins TRBV11-3 and TRBJ2-1, with 7 bases fitting TRBD1. After removal of 1 base from V and 4 bases from J, the junction contained 10 bases not matched to a gene. Per germline, CDR1 SGHNT and CDR2 YENEEA. The CDR3 runs to 17 residues. The CDR3 DNA follows: TGTGCCAGCAGCTTAGGGAAGGCTAGGGGGCTTTACAATGAGCAGTTCTTC. Protein product: CASSLGKARGLYNEQFF.

This clone was counted only a few times. This chain joins TRBV14 and TRBJ2-7; D not resolved. The ends were cut back, 3 bases at V and 3 bases at J, with 6 bases in the middle. Germline V gene data show CDR1 as SGHDN and CDR2 as FVKESK. The CDR3 totals 12 residues. The chain's CDR3 is CASSHDHYEQYF. CDR3 in DNA: TGTGCCAGCAGCCATGACCACTACGAGCAGTACTTC.

The table lists this clone with a few counts. The rearrangement links TRBV5-4 to TRBJ2-3, with D hard to call. This CDR3 contains 15 residues. The germline gives CDR1 SGHNT, CDR2 YYREEE (reference sequence). The V gene lost 1 base and the J gene lost 5 bases, with 14 bases spanning the gap. The CDR3 DNA sequence: TGTGCCAGCAGCTTGTCATTAAGGGATGGAGATACGCAGTATTTT. It is translated as CASSLSLRDGDTQYF.

This clone came up a few times. This sample includes further DNA sequences coding for the same CDR3. This chain links TRBV30 with TRBJ1-2, with 7 bases that match TRBD1. Trimming removed 2 bases from V and 4 bases from J; junction bases left unmatched: 4. Germline CDR1 and CDR2: GTSNPN and SVGIG (reference sequence). The length of the CDR3 is 13 residues. CDR3 in amino acids: CAWSRGRGYGYTF. As DNA, the CDR3 is TGTGCCTGGAGTAGGGGGCGCGGCTATGGCTACACCTTC.

The table lists this clone with a few counts. The chain carries TRBV10-3 and TRBJ2-2; 10 nucleotides match TRBD1. This CDR3 comprises 15 residues. Per germline, CDR1 ENHRY and CDR2 SYGVKD. V dropped 6 bases and J dropped 2; count of bases not matched to a gene: 3. CDR3 nucleotides: TGTGCCATCAGGACAGGGGGCCAAAACACCGGGGAGCTGTTTTTT. This sequence encodes CAIRTGGQNTGELFF.

The V and J genes are TRBV7-2 and TRBJ2-7; possibly TRBD1 or TRBD2 for D (5 bases each). This CDR3 is built from 15 residues. From germline, CDR1 is SGHTA and CDR2 FQGNSA. Trimming pared 1 base from V and 6 bases from J, leaving 16 bases between. The CDR3 protein is CASSLDQGEGLEQYF. The DNA for the CDR3 is TGTGCCAGCAGCTTAGACCAGGGTGAAGGACTCGAGCAGTACTTC.